Following are 2 T cell receptor beta chains from one sample sequenced in a study of beta chain features in type 1 diabetes. The isolated RNA, all of it, was reverse transcribed, so expressed TCRB transcripts were what got sequenced. Profiled with immunoSEQ multiplex PCR; TCRdb holds only in-frame clones, not every one. The data show 250,000 or so clones, about 30% seen once. Sequenced material: central memory CD4+ T cells from blood. Receptor source: a man between 25 and 39 years old in good health.

This clone was counted only a few times. This CDR3 is CASSLFYNEQFF. The CDR3 DNA reads TGTGCCAGCAGTTTATTCTACAATGAGCAGTTCTTC. The chain has TRBV28 and TRBJ2-1; D is undetermined. CDR1 is MDHEN, CDR2 SYDVKM, per germline. The CDR3 length is 12 residues. Trimming left V 1 base short and J 3 bases short, with 1 base between.

This clone has a handful of counts. This chain links TRBV4-2 with TRBJ2-7, with D possibly matching TRBD1 (5 bases). The CDR3 is 15 amino acids. The germline V gene encodes CDR1 LGHNA and CDR2 YNFKEQ. V lost 0 bases to trimming and J lost 3 bases, with 12 bases between them. This CDR3 reads CASSQERDSYYEQYF. DNA of the CDR3: TGTGCCAGCAGCCAAGAGCGAGACAGCTACTACGAGCAGTACTTC.